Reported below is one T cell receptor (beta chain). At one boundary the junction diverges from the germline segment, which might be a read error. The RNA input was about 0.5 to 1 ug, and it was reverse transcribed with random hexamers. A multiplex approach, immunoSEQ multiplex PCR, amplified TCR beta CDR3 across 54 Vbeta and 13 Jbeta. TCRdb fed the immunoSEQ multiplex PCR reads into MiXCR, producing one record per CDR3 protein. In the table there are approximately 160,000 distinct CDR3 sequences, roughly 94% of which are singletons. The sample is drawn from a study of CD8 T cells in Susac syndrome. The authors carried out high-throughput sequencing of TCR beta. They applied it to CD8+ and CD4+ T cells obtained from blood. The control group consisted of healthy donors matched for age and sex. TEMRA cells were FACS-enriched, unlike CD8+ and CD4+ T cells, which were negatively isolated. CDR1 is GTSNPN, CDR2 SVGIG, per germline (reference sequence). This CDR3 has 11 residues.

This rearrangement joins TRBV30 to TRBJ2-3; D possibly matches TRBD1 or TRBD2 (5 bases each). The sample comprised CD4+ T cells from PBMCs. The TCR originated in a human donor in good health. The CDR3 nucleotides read TGTGCCTGGACCACCGGGACCCGACCGATTTTT. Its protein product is CAWTTGTRPIF.